This T cell receptor (beta chain) was sequenced during a study of regulatory and conventional T cells in RAG deficiency. Study-level results: In Omenn syndrome, Treg and Tconv repertoires overlapped >85%.

As for this clone: Its antigen is unknown.

Libraries were prepared by immunoSEQ multiplex PCR; TCRdb keeps only in-frame clonotypes and omits some of them. The table records approximately 22,000 clones, 95% to 96% of them present only once. The sorted conventional CD4+ T cells were CD25-low and CD127-high, with genomic DNA sequenced. The same sample was also studied in work on regulatory T cells. That report notes: The primer mix had 52 TRBV and 13 TRBJ primers. In patients, unique TRB V-J pairs were restricted and V/J usage skewed, especially in Tregs.

The receptor comes from a human donor in good health. The sample was CD25- CD4+ T cells sorted from blood.

CDR3 coding DNA: TGTGCCAGCAGCCAATCCCCGACTTCTAGAAACACCATATATTTT. Its protein product is CASSQSPTSRNTIYF. The V call is TRBV14, the J call TRBJ1-3; no reliable D call. The CDR3 loop spans 15 amino acids. V was clipped by 2 bases and J by 5 bases, with 13 bases between them. CDR1 and CDR2 from the germline V gene are SGHDN and FVKESK.